These 10 T cell receptor beta chains originate from one sample sequenced in a study of cytomegalovirus exposure and HLA in healthy donors. A multiplex PCR was run with 60 Vbeta primers and 13 Jbeta primers. Here immunoSEQ multiplex PCR was the method, and the copy in TCRdb shows in-frame clones only, minus some. Found here are about 140,000 clones, 75% to 90% of them singletons; the top ten hold 4.5% to 5.5%. Input material: PBMCs. These receptors came from a man aged 40-49 years in good health and CMV-seronegative.

The chain is built from TRBV19 and TRBJ1-1; TRBD1 matches 10 bases. CDR3 length: 14 residues. With 4 bases clipped from V and 13 bases from J, the junction kept 12 bases outside the gene matches. Looked up from germline, CDR1 is LNHDA and CDR2 is SQIVND (reference sequence). The CDR3 loop is CASSTSGQGIALFF. The CDR3 DNA reads TGTGCCAGTAGTACCTCGGGACAGGGGATCGCTCTTTTCTTT. Variable domain in full (rest from reference TRBV19 and TRBJ1-1): DGGITQSPKYLFRKEGQNVTLSCEQNLNHDAMYWYRQDPGQGLRLIYYSQIVNDFQKGDIAEGYSVSREKKESFPLTVTSAQKNPTAFYLCASSTSGQGIALFFGQGTRLTVV.

This clone appeared once. CDR3 sequence (DNA): TGTGCCAGCAGCTTGGTATCCCGGGACAGGTTTAGCAATCAGCCCCAGCATTTT. Protein: CASSLVSRDRFSNQPQHF. This sequence joins TRBV7-8 and TRBJ1-5, with 8 bases matching TRBD1. Looked up from germline, CDR1 is SGHVS and CDR2 is FQNEAQ. V gave up 3 bases and J gave up 0 bases; unmatched junction bases: 10. This CDR3 comprises 18 residues.

The CDR3 DNA reads TGTGCCAGCAGCGTAGGTCCAGGATCCTACGAGCAGTACTTC. It specifies CASSVGPGSYEQYF. The rearrangement links TRBV9 to TRBJ2-7; D call uncertain. The V gene's germline CDR1 is SGDLS and CDR2 YYNGEE. The CDR3 covers 14 residues. Trimming left V 0 bases short and J 1 base short, with 8 bases between.

The chain links TRBV10-1 to TRBJ2-2; possibly TRBD2 for D (5 bases). This CDR3 is 15 amino acids long. V was clipped by 3 bases and J by 4 bases, with 12 bases between them. Germline CDR1 and CDR2: WNHNN and SYGVQD (reference sequence). The CDR3 protein is CASSEQTRGTGELFF. The CDR3, as DNA: TGCGCCAGCAGTGAACAGACCCGGGGCACCGGGGAGCTGTTTTTT.

The gene calls are TRBV27 and TRBJ2-5, with 12 bases identical to TRBD1. Germline V CDR1 and CDR2: MNHEY, SMNVEV (reference sequence). The CDR3 loop spans 16 amino acids. V trimming: 7 bases; J trimming: 4 bases; junction bases outside the gene matches: 10. The CDR3 is CASNPGWGQGAETQYF. The CDR3 nucleotides are TGTGCCAGCAACCCCGGGTGGGGACAGGGGGCAGAGACCCAGTACTTC.

V is TRBV27 and J is TRBJ1-2; TRBD1 matches at 10 bases. Trimming took 3 bases from V and 7 from J; bases not matched to a gene: 5. Germline assignment: CDR1 MNHEY and CDR2 SMNVEV (reference sequence). The CDR3 covers 14 residues. CDR3: CASSFDRGRGGYTF. The DNA for the CDR3 is TGTGCCAGCAGTTTTGACAGGGGGCGCGGTGGCTACACCTTC.

The V and J genes are TRBV5-1 and TRBJ2-5; D possibly corresponds to TRBD1 (5 bases). The germline gives CDR1 SGHRS, CDR2 YFSETQ. This CDR3 is 14 amino acids long. The V end lost 4 bases, the J end lost 3 bases, and 13 bases lay between the germline ends. The CDR3 DNA is TGCGCCAGCAGCGCGCCGGCCAGGGAAGAGACCCAGTACTTC. Encoded protein: CASSAPAREETQYF.

The chain is built from TRBV10-3 and TRBJ1-6, with a weak D call TRBD1 (6 bases). V gave up 9 bases and J gave up 7 bases, with 13 bases separating them. This CDR3 region has 13 residues. Looked up from germline, CDR1 is ENHRY and CDR2 is SYGVKD. The CDR3 DNA reads TGTGCCATAGCCCGACAGGAGAATTCACCCCTCCACTTT. Its protein product is CAIARQENSPLHF.

The J gene is TRBJ2-7, the V gene TRBV6-5; possibly TRBD1 for D (6 bases). Germline V CDR1 and CDR2: MNHEY, SVGAGI. This CDR3 has 13 residues. V lost 5 bases to trimming and J lost 1 base, with 9 bases between them. CDR3 in amino acids: CASSLDRSYEQYF. CDR3 DNA: TGTGCCAGCAGTCTGGACAGATCCTACGAGCAGTACTTC.

The chain carries TRBV13 and TRBJ1-2; the D is unclear. The V gene's germline CDR1 is PRHDT and CDR2 FYEKMQ (reference sequence). The CDR3 covers 14 residues. V lost 2 bases and J 2 bases, leaving 9 bases between the germline ends. The CDR3: CASSLFGGNYGYTF. CDR3 nucleotides: TGTGCCAGCAGCTTATTCGGCGGGAACTATGGCTACACCTTC.